A selection of T cell receptor beta chains follows, all from one sample in a study of cytomegalovirus exposure and HLA in healthy donors. Some clones are missing from TCRdb's copy, which holds only in-frame ones; the method was immunoSEQ multiplex PCR. The sample contains about 210,000 clones, approximately 79% of which appear only once. The material sequenced was PBMCs. These receptors came from a male donor in good health and CMV-seronegative. The CDR3 runs from the conserved cysteine through the conserved F or W. Each record gives: J gene, V gene, D gene, clone size, CDR3 DNA, CDR3 protein. D genes are given only for firm matches. Only some rows state a clone size, as once, few, many or a class for expanded clones.

J: TRBJ2-7; V: TRBV28; D: NA; size: NA; DNA: TGTGCCAGCAGTTTACAGGGGATCTCCTACGAGCAGTACTTC; CDR3: CASSLQGISYEQYF
J: TRBJ2-2; V: TRBV5-1; D: TRBD1; size: few; DNA: TGCGCCAGCAGATTACAGGGGACCGGGGAGCTGTTTTTT; CDR3: CASRLQGTGELFF
J: TRBJ1-2; V: TRBV6-6; D: NA; size: NA; DNA: TGTGCCAGCAGTTCCTTACAGACAGGACCATATGGCTACACCTTC; CDR3: CASSSLQTGPYGYTF
J: TRBJ1-1; V: TRBV29-1; D: NA; size: NA; DNA: TGCAGCGTTGAAGTCATGGAACAGCACACTGAAGCTTTCTTT; CDR3: CSVEVMEQHTEAFF
J: TRBJ1-1; V: TRBV7-8; D: NA; size: NA; DNA: TGTGCCAGCAGCTTAAGAGGCAAGAACACTGAAGCTTTCTTT; CDR3: CASSLRGKNTEAFF
J: TRBJ2-7; V: TRBV5-1; D: TRBD1; size: NA; DNA: TGCGCCAGCAGCTTCCCGGGACAGGGTTCCTACGAGCAGTACTTC; CDR3: CASSFPGQGSYEQYF
J: TRBJ2-1; V: TRBV28; D: TRBD2; size: NA; DNA: TGTGCCAGCACCCTACTGGGGGAGCGGGGGGCCTACAATGAGCAGTTCTTC; CDR3: CASTLLGERGAYNEQFF
J: TRBJ1-2; V: TRBV7-6; D: NA; size: NA; DNA: TGTGCCAGCAGCCCCCAGGGTCCCAACTATGGCTACACCTTC; CDR3: CASSPQGPNYGYTF
J: TRBJ2-5; V: TRBV5-1; D: NA; size: NA; DNA: TGCGCCAGCAGCTTGGAATCGGCAGGGAAGTCGGAGACCCAGTACTTC; CDR3: CASSLESAGKSETQYF
J: TRBJ2-3; V: TRBV12-5; D: NA; size: NA; DNA: TGTGCTAGTGGTTTTACTGGGGCCAGGCTTGGAGATACGCAGTATTTT; CDR3: CASGFTGARLGDTQYF
J: TRBJ1-4; V: TRBV5-1; D: TRBD1; size: NA; DNA: TGCGCCAGCAGCTTGGCCCCGGGACAGGGGGCTCTGAATGAAAAACTGTTTTTT; CDR3: CASSLAPGQGALNEKLFF
J: TRBJ2-4; V: TRBV27; D: NA; size: NA; DNA: TGTGCCAGCAGCCCGTACCAGGGAGGCAAAAACATTCAGTACTTC; CDR3: CASSPYQGGKNIQYF
J: TRBJ2-7; V: TRBV7-3; D: NA; size: NA; DNA: TGTGCCAGCAGCCCATGGGACACCTCTAACGAGCAGTACTTC; CDR3: CASSPWDTSNEQYF
J: TRBJ1-1; V: TRBV7-2; D: NA; size: NA; DNA: TGTGCCAGCAGCTTAAATGGACAGAACACTGAAGCTTTCTTT; CDR3: CASSLNGQNTEAFF
J: TRBJ1-3; V: TRBV19; D: NA; size: few; DNA: TGTGCCAGTATTGAGATCTCTGGAAACACCATATATTTT; CDR3: CASIEISGNTIYF
J: TRBJ1-1; V: TRBV29-1; D: NA; size: NA; DNA: TGCAGCGTTGAAGGGGAGGGGGGCGTTTTCACGAACACTGAAGCTTTCTTT; CDR3: CSVEGEGGVFTNTEAFF
J: TRBJ2-1; V: TRBV1; D: NA; size: NA; DNA: TGCACCAGCAGCCAGGGGACTAGCGGGAGGTTTTACAATGAGCAGTTCTTC; CDR3: CTSSQGTSGRFYNEQFF
J: TRBJ1-1; V: TRBV19; D: NA; size: NA; DNA: TGTGCCAGTCTCAGGGTCGAAAGCACTGAAGCTTTCTTT; CDR3: CASLRVESTEAFF
J: TRBJ2-7; V: TRBV9; D: NA; size: NA; DNA: TGTGCCAGCAGCGAGCGTGTTCTCTACGAGCAGTACTTC; CDR3: CASSERVLYEQYF
J: TRBJ2-5; V: TRBV5-8; D: TRBD1; size: NA; DNA: TGTGCCAGCAGCTTGGAGTCAGGGGGCGACTCCTACTTCCAAGAGACCCAGTACTTC; CDR3: CASSLESGGDSYFQETQYF